These 8 T cell receptor beta chains were all obtained from the same sample, sequenced in a study of a mutant IDH1 vaccine in newly diagnosed glioma. What these receptors recognize is not known. As to time point: week 11, during vaccination. Doses comprised 300 ug of mutant IDH1 20-mer peptide each, plus topical imiquimod. Produced via immunoSEQ multiplex PCR; TCRdb's table is partial and in-frame only. The sample includes over 20,000 clones, 70% to 85% of them seen just once. The specimen was PBMCs, collected from a glioma patient whose treatment included an IDH1 peptide vaccine. These receptors all stem from a middle-aged man with glioma.

The gene calls are TRBV28 and TRBJ2-6; D unclear. Between the trimmed V and J ends, which lost 5 bases and 0 bases, there was a span of 11 bases. This CDR3 is 16 amino acids long. Germline CDR1 MDHEN, CDR2 SYDVKM. CDR3 bases: TGTGCCAGCAGTGCCCAGACGAGCTCTGGGGCCAACGTCCTGACTTTC. It is translated as CASSAQTSSGANVLTF.

This rearrangement joins TRBV5-5 to TRBJ1-2; unclear D gene. The CDR3 length is 14 residues. Germline V lookup: CDR1 SGHKS, CDR2 YYEKEE (reference sequence). Trimming stripped 4 bases from V and 1 base from J, with 11 bases between. The CDR3 bases are TGTGCCAGCAGCCCGATGGCGGATAACTATGGCTACACCTTC. Translating gives CASSPMADNYGYTF.

Only a few counts were recorded for this clone. The chain combines TRBV2 with TRBJ2-1; 10 positions agree with TRBD1. V shed 7 bases and J 13 bases; nucleotides not matched to a gene: 16. This CDR3 has 15 residues. The V gene's germline CDR1 is SNHLY and CDR2 FYNNEI. CDR3 protein: CASNGEGTGALSQFF. CDR3 in DNA: TGTGCCAGCAACGGCGAGGGGACAGGGGCCCTATCACAGTTCTTC. Supplemented by reference TRBV2 and TRBJ2-1, the full variable domain reads EPEVTQTPSHQVTQMGQEVILRCVPISNHLYFYWYRQILGQKVEFLVSFYNNEISEKSEIFDDQFSVERPDGSNFTLKIRSTKLEDSAMYFCASNGEGTGALSQFFGPGTRLTVL.

This chain uses TRBV5-5 with TRBJ2-7; D is perhaps TRBD1 or TRBD2 (5 bases each). The germline V gene encodes CDR1 SGHKS and CDR2 YYEKEE (reference sequence). V lost 3 bases and J lost 3, with 25 bases in between. The CDR3 extends over 18 amino acids. The CDR3 DNA sequence: TGTGCCAGCAGCTCGTCTATTGGCTCCGGGACCACATTCTACGAGCAGTACTTC. It translates to CASSSSIGSGTTFYEQYF.

J is TRBJ1-6 and V is TRBV30, with no clear D. Trimming left V 2 bases short and J 8 bases short, with 13 bases between. The CDR3 spans 14 residues. From germline, CDR1 is GTSNPN and CDR2 SVGIG (reference sequence). CDR3 loop: CAWSNRREYSPLHF. The CDR3 nucleotides are TGTGCCTGGAGTAATAGAAGGGAGTATTCACCCCTCCACTTT.

V usage is TRBV6-5 and J usage is TRBJ2-3; 10 bases agree with TRBD1. Germline V gene sequence: CDR1 MNHEY, CDR2 SVGAGI. The CDR3 runs 15 residues. J gave up 4 bases and V 0 bases, and 1 base lay outside the gene matches. CDR3 DNA sequence: TGTGCCAGCAGTTACTCCGGGACAGGGGCAGATACGCAGTATTTT. Protein: CASSYSGTGADTQYF.

The chain links TRBV10-3 to TRBJ2-5; D is ambiguous. The CDR3 runs to 13 residues. V lost 4 bases to trimming and J lost 3 bases, with 9 bases between them. Germline CDR1 reads ENHRY; CDR2 reads SYGVKD. The CDR3 here is CAISVGGKETQYF. DNA for the CDR3: TGTGCCATCAGTGTAGGTGGAAAAGAGACCCAGTACTTC.

The chain joins TRBV5-6 to TRBJ2-2; 10 nucleotides line up with TRBD2. From germline, CDR1 is SGHDT and CDR2 YYEEEE. V gave up 1 base and J gave up 3 bases; unmatched junction bases: 6. CDR3 size: 17 residues. CDR3 nucleotides: TGTGCCAGCAGCTTGAATAGAGCGGGAGGGTACACCGGGGAGCTGTTTTTT. This encodes CASSLNRAGGYTGELFF.